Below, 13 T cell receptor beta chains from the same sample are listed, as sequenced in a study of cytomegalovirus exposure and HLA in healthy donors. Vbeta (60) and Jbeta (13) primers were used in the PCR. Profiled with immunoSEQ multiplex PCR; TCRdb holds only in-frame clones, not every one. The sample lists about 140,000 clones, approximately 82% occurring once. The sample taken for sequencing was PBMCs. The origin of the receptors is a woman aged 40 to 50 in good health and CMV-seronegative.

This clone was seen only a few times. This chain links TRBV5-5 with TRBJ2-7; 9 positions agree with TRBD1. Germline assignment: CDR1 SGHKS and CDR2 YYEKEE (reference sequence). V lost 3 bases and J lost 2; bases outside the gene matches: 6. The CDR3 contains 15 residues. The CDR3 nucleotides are TGTGCCAGCAGCTCCGGACAGGGGTGGACCTACGAGCAGTACTTC. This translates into CASSSGQGWTYEQYF.

The CDR3 DNA reads as TGTGCCAGCAGCTTCGGTAGTGGCGGGAGGCTCGAGCAGTACTTC. Translation: CASSFGSGGRLEQYF. V and J are TRBV11-2 and TRBJ2-7; 8 nucleotides align to TRBD2. Trimming removed 3 bases from V and 6 bases from J; junction bases left unmatched: 10. Germline V gives CDR1 SGHAT, CDR2 FQNNGV. The CDR3 has 15 residues.

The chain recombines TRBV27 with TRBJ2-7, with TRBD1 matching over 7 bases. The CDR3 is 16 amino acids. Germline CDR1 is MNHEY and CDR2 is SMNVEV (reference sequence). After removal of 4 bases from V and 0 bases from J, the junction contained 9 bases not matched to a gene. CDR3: CASSYRGPETSYEQYF. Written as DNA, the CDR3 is TGTGCCAGCAGTTACAGGGGACCCGAAACCTCCTACGAGCAGTACTTC.

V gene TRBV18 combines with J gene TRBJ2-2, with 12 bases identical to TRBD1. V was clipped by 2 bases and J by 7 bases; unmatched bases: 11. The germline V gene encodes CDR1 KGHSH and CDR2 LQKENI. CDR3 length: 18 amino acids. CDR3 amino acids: CASSPGNPGQGADGELFF. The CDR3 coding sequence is TGTGCCAGCTCACCAGGGAACCCGGGACAGGGGGCCGACGGGGAGCTGTTTTTT. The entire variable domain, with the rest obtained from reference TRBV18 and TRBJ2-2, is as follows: NAGVMQNPRHLVRRRGQEARLRCSPMKGHSHVYWYRQLPEEGLKFMVYLQKENIIDESGMPKERFSAEFPKEGPSILRIQQVVRGDSAAYFCASSPGNPGQGADGELFFGEGSRLTVL.

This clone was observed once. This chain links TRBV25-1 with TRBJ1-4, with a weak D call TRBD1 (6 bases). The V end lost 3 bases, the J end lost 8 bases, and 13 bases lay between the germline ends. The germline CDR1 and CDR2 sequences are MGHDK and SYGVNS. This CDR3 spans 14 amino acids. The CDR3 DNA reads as TGTGCCAGCAGTGAGATCGAGGGGGGGGAAAAACTGTTTTTT. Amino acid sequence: CASSEIEGGEKLFF.

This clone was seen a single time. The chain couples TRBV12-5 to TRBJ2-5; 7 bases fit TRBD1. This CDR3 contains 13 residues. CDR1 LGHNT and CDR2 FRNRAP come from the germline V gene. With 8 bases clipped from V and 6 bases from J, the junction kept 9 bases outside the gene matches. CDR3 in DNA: TGTGCTAGTAGTGTAACAGGGGCACAGACCCAGTACTTC. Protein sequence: CASSVTGAQTQYF.

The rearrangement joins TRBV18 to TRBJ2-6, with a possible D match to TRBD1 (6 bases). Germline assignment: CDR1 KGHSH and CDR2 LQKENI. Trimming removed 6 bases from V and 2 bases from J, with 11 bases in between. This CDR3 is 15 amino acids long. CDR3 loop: CASSEQGAGANVLTF. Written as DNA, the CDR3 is TGTGCCAGCTCGGAACAGGGAGCTGGGGCCAACGTCCTGACTTTC.

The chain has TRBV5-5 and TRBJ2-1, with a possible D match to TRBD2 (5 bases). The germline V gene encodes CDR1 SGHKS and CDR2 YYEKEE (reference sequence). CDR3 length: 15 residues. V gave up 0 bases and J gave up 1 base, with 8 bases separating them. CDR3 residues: CASSLGPGSYNEQFF. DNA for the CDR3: TGTGCCAGCAGCTTGGGGCCGGGGTCCTACAATGAGCAGTTCTTC.

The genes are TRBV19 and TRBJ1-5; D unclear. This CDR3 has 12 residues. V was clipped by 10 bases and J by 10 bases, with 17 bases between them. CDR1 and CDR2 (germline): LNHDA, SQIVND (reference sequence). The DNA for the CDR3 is TGTGCCACGACGGACTATTATCTTCCCCAGCATTTT. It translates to CATTDYYLPQHF.

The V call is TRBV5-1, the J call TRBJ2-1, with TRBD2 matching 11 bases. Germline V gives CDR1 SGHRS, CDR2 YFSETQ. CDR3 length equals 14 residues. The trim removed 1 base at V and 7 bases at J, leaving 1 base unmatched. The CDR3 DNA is TGCGCCAGCAGCTTGCGGACTAGCGGGAATGAGCAGTTCTTC. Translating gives CASSLRTSGNEQFF.

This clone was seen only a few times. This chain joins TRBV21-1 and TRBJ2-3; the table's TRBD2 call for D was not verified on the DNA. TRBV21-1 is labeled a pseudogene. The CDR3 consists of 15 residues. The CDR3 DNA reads TGTGCCAGCACCCGTCGACTAGAGACACGGTATACGCAGTATTTT. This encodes CASTRRLETRYTQYF.

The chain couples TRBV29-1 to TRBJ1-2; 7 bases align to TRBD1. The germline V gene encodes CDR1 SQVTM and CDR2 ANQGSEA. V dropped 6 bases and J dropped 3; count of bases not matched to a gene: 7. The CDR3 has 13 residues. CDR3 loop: CSVATGRDYGYTF. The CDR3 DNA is TGCAGCGTGGCGACAGGGCGAGACTATGGCTACACCTTC.

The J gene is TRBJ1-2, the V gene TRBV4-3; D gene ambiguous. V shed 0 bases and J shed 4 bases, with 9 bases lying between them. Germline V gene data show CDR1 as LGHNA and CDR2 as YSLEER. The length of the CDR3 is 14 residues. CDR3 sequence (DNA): TGCGCCAGCAGCCAAGATCGAGGACTCTATGGCTACACCTTC. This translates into CASSQDRGLYGYTF.